The sequence of this T cell receptor beta chain was determined in a study of blood T cell repertoires in COVID-19. Clones were read by immunoSEQ multiplex PCR, and TCRdb kept only the in-frame ones, dropping some. The table includes some 290,000 clones, 86% detected once. Germline loops: CDR1 MNHEY, CDR2 SVGAGI. Trimming cost V 5 bases and J 8 bases, with 15 bases left between them. The CDR3 covers 13 residues. This TCR came from a woman aged 25-40 years with COVID-19, enrolled during active disease. The chain employs TRBV6-5 and TRBJ1-1, with D possibly TRBD1 on 5 matching bases. Material: peripheral blood. The chain's CDR3 is CASSPGRQGEAFF. The CDR3 nucleotides are TGTGCCAGCAGTCCCGGTCGGCAGGGAGAAGCTTTCTTT.